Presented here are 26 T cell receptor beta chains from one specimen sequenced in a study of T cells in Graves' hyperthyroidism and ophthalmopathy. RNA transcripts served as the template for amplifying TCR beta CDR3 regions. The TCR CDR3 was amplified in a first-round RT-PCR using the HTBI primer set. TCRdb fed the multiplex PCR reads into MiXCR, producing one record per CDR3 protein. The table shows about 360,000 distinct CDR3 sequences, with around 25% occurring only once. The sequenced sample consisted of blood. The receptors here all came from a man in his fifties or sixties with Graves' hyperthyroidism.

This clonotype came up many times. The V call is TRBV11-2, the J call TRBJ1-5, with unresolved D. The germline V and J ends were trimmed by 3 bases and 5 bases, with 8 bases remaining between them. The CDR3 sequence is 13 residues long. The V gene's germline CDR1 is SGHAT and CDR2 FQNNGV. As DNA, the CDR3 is TGTGCCAGCAGCTTTTCGAGGGATCAGCCCCAGCATTTT. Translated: CASSFSRDQPQHF.

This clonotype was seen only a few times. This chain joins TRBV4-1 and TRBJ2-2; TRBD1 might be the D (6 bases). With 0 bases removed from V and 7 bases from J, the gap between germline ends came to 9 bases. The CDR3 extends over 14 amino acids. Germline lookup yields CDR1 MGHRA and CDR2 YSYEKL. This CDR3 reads CASSQDRGYGELFF. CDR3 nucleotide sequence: TGCGCCAGCAGCCAAGACAGGGGATACGGGGAGCTGTTTTTT.

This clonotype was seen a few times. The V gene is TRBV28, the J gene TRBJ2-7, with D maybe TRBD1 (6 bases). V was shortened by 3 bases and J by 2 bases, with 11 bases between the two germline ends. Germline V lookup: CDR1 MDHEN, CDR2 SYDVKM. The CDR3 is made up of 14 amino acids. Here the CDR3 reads CASSFRDTTYEQYF. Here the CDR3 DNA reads TGTGCCAGCAGTTTCCGGGACACAACCTACGAGCAGTACTTC.

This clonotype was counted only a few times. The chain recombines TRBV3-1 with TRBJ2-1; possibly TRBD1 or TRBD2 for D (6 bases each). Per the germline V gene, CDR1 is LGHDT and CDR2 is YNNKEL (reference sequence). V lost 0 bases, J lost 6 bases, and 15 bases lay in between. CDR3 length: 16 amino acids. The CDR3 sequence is CASSQEGDRRANEQFF. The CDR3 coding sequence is TGTGCCAGCAGCCAAGAGGGTGACAGGAGGGCCAATGAGCAGTTCTTC.

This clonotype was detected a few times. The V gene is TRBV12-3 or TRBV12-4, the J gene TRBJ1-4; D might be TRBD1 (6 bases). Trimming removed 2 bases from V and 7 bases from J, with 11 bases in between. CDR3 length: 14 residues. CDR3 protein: CASSLSAGVEKLFF. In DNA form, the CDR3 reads TGTGCCAGCAGTTTATCGGCAGGGGTTGAAAAACTGTTTTTT.

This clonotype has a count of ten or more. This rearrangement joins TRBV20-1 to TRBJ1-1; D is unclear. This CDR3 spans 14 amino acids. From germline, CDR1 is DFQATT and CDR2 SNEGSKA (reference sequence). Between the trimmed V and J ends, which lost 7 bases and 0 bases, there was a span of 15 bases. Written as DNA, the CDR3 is TGCAGTGTCCCGGGTCGGGGAATGAACACTGAAGCTTTCTTT. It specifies CSVPGRGMNTEAFF.

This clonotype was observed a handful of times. As DNA, the CDR3 is TGTGCCAGCAGCTTAGTAGGAGGGAGCTCCTACGAGCAGTACTTC. The encoded protein is CASSLVGGSSYEQYF. The V and J genes are TRBV7-6 and TRBJ2-7; TRBD2 is a possible D gene (6 bases). V was pared by 1 base and J by 0 bases, with 10 bases between. The CDR3 extends over 15 amino acids. Per the germline V gene, CDR1 is SGHVS and CDR2 is FNYEAQ.

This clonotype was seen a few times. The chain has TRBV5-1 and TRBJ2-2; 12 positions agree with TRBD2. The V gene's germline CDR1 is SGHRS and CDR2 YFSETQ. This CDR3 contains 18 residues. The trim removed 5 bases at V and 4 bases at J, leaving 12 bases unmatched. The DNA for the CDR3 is TGCGCCAGCAGGGACAGAACTAGCGGGAGGTCCGTCACCGGGGAGCTGTTTTTT. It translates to CASRDRTSGRSVTGELFF.

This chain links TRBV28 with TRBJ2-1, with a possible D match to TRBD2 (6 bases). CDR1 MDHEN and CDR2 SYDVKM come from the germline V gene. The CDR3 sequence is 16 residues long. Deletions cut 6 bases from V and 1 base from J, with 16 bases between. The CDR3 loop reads CASSNLGSGSYNEQFF. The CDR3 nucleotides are TGTGCCAGCAGCAACCTCGGGAGTGGGTCCTACAATGAGCAGTTCTTC. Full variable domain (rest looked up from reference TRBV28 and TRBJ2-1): DVKVTQSSRYLVKRTGEKVFLECVQDMDHENMFWYRQDPGLGLRLIYFSYDVKMKEKGDIPEGYSVSREKKERFSLILESASTNQTSMYLCASSNLGSGSYNEQFFGPGTRLTVL.

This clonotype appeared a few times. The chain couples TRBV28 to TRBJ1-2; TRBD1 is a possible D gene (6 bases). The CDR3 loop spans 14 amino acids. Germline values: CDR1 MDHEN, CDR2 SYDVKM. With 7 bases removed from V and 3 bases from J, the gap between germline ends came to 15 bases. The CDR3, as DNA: TGTGCCAGCATCGTGGGGTCAGGGGACTATGGCTACACCTTC. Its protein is CASIVGSGDYGYTF.

CDR3 loop: CASRGLAPFDNEQFF. The CDR3 DNA reads as TGTGCCAGCAGGGGACTAGCGCCCTTTGACAATGAGCAGTTCTTC. V is TRBV6-1 and J is TRBJ2-1, with 10 bases lining up with TRBD2. With 6 bases clipped from V and 5 bases from J, the junction kept 7 bases outside the gene matches. Germline CDR1 is MNHNS and CDR2 is SASEGT. This CDR3 region has 15 residues.

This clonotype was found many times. CDR3 bases: TGTGCCAGCAGCACAGGGCAGGACATTCAGTACTTC. Amino acids: CASSTGQDIQYF. The chain employs TRBV6-1 and TRBJ2-4, with D maybe TRBD1 (6 bases). Germline loops: CDR1 MNHNS, CDR2 SASEGT. The V gene lost 6 bases and the J gene lost 8 bases, with 11 bases spanning the gap. The CDR3 runs 12 residues.

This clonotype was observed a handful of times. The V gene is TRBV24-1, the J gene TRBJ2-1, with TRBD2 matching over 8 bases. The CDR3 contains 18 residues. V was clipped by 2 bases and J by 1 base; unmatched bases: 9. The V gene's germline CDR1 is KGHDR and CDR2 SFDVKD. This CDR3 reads CATSDSPRTSPSYNEQFF. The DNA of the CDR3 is TGTGCCACCAGTGATTCCCCCCGGACTAGCCCATCCTACAATGAGCAGTTCTTC.

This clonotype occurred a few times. The CDR3 DNA follows: TGTGCCAGCACGGGCGGGCACAATGAGCAGTTCTTC. The encoded protein is CASTGGHNEQFF. The chain couples TRBV27 to TRBJ2-1; maybe TRBD2 (5 bases). The V end lost 7 bases, the J end lost 5 bases, and 9 bases lay between the germline ends. Germline CDR1 is MNHEY and CDR2 is SMNVEV (reference sequence). The CDR3 has 12 amino acids.

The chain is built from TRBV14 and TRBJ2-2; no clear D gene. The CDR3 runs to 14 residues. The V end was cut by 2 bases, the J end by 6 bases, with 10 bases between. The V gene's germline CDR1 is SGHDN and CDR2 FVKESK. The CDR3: CASSQNDWAGELFF. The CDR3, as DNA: TGTGCCAGCAGCCAAAACGATTGGGCCGGGGAGCTGTTTTTT. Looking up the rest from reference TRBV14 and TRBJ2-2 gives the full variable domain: EAGVTQFPSHSVIEKGQTVTLRCDPISGHDNLYWYRRVMGKEIKFLLHFVKESKQDESGMPNNRFLAERTGGTYSTLKVQPAELEDSGVYFCASSQNDWAGELFFGEGSRLTVL.

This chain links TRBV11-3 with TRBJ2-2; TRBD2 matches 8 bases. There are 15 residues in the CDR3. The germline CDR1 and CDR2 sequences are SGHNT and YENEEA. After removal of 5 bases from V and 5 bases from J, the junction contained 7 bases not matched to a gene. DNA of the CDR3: TGTGCCAGCAGCCCCGGGACTAGAGATACCGGGGAGCTGTTTTTT. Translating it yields CASSPGTRDTGELFF.

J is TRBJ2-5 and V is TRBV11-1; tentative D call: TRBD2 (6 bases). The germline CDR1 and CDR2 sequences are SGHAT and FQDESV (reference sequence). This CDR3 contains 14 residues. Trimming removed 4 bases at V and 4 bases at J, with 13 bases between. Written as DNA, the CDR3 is TGTGCCAGCAGCTCCAACGTGGGAGGAGAGACCCAGTACTTC. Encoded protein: CASSSNVGGETQYF.

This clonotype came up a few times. The CDR3 DNA sequence: TGTGCCAGCAGGGAGTCCAACTCTTACAATGAGCAGTTCTTC. It encodes CASRESNSYNEQFF. V and J are TRBV28 and TRBJ2-1; D ambiguous. V shed 6 bases and J shed 4 bases, with 13 bases lying between them. This CDR3 spans 14 amino acids. The germline V gene has CDR1 MDHEN and CDR2 SYDVKM.

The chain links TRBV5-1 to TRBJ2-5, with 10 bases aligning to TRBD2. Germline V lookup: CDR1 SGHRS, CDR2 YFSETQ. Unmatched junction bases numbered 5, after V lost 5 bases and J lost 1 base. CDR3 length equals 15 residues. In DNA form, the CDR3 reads TGCGCCAGCAGTTTCACTAGCGGGACCCAAGAGACCCAGTACTTC. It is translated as CASSFTSGTQETQYF.

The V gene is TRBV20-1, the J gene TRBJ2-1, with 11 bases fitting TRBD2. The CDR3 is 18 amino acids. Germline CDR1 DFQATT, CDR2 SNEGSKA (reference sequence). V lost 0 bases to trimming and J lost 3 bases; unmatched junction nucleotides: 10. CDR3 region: CSARDFWASGRIYNEQFF. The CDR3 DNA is TGCAGTGCTAGAGATTTTTGGGCTAGCGGGAGGATCTACAATGAGCAGTTCTTC.

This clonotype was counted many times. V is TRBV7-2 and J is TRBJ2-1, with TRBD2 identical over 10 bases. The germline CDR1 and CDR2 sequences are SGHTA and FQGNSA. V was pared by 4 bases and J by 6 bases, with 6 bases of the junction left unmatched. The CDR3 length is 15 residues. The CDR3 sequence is CASSWLAGEANEQFF. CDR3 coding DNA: TGTGCCAGCAGCTGGCTAGCGGGAGAGGCCAATGAGCAGTTCTTC.

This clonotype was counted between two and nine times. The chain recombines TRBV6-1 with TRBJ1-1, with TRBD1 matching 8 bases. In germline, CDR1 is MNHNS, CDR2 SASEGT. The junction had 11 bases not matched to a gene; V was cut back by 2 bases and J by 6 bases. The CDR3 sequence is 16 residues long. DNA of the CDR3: TGTGCCAGCAGTGAAAGGGGAGGACAGGGTATTTCTGAAGCTTTCTTT. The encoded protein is CASSERGGQGISEAFF.

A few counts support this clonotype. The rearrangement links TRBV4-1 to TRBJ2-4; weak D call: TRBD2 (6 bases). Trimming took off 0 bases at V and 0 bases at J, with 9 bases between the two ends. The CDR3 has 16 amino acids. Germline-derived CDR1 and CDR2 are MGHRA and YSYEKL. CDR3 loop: CASSQDREIAKNIQYF. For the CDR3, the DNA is TGCGCCAGCAGCCAAGATCGGGAGATAGCCAAAAACATTCAGTACTTC.

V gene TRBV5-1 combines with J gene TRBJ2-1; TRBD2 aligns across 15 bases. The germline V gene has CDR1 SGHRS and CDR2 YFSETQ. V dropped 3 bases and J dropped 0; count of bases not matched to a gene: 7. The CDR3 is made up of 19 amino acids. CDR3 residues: CASSSGTSGGTLSYNEQFF. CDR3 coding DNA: TGCGCCAGCAGCTCCGGGACTAGCGGGGGGACCCTCTCCTACAATGAGCAGTTCTTC.

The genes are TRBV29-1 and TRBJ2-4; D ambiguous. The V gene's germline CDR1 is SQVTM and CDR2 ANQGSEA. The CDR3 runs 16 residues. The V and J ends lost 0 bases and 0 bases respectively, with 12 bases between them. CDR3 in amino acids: CSVEDLGSLAKNIQYF. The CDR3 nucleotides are TGCAGCGTTGAAGATCTGGGGTCCTTAGCCAAAAACATTCAGTACTTC.

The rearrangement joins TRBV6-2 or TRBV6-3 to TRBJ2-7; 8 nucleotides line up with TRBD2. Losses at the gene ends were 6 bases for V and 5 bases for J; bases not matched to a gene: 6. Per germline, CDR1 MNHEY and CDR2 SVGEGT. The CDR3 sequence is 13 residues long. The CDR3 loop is CASSMTSVNEQYF. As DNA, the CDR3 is TGTGCCAGCAGCATGACTAGCGTTAACGAGCAGTACTTC.